The present T cell receptor beta chain was sequenced within a study of T cells in Graves' hyperthyroidism and ophthalmopathy. Amplification yielded TCR beta CDR3 regions, with RNA transcripts as the source. HTBI primers drove first-round RT-PCR of the TCR CDR3. TCRdb redid the calling of the multiplex PCR reads with MiXCR, one entry per CDR3 protein. The sample consists of approximately 690,000 distinct CDR3 sequences, roughly 14% of them appearing once. V was pared by 5 bases and J by 5 bases, with 7 bases of the junction left unmatched. CDR1 is SEHNR, CDR2 FQNEAQ, per germline (reference sequence). The length of the CDR3 is 14 residues. Overall study results and limits: The majority of expanded thyroid clonotypes above 0.001 also appeared in blood. Progression to ophthalmopathy was predicted a median of about 6.6 months early.

The study based diagnoses on clinical symptoms, serum thyroxine and TRAb, thyroid ultrasound and orbital computed tomography. This clonotype was detected ten times or more. What it binds is unknown. The V gene is TRBV7-9, the J gene TRBJ2-7; 9 bases are a match to TRBD1. The receptor's source is a woman in her fifties or sixties with Graves' ophthalmopathy. The sequencing sample was made of blood. This chain's CDR3 is CASSLGQGRDEQYF. The CDR3 region has the DNA TGTGCCAGCAGCCTGGGACAGGGACGGGACGAGCAGTACTTC.